This T cell receptor beta chain was captured by sequencing in a study of blood T cell repertoires in COVID-19. Study-wide background: Italy, Spain and the United States were the sources of the convalescent and acute COVID-19 samples. Sample material is recorded as cDNA or gDNA derived from T cells, B-cell-depleted T cells, or PBMCs.

The V gene end was trimmed by 4 bases and the J gene end by 2 bases; junction bases not matched to a gene: 8. This CDR3 is built from 16 residues. Germline V gene data show CDR1 as SGHNT and CDR2 as YYREEE (reference sequence). Under the authors' procedure: Reference gene primer amplification gave estimated nucleated cell counts. Generated by immunoSEQ multiplex PCR, the TCRdb table keeps only in-frame clones and is missing some. V, J and clone size are taken as reported in that table, and D and trimming were inferred from the DNA itself. Altogether 190,000 or so clones are present, approximately 87% being singletons, with the ten largest covering 0.88%.

This sequence joins TRBV5-4 and TRBJ1-1; TRBD1 agrees at 10 bases. This sequence originates from a woman between 18 and 29 years old who had recovered from COVID-19. Sequencing was performed on peripheral blood. The CDR3 here is CASSKTGGAGNTEAFF. CDR3 DNA: TGTGCCAGCAGCAAGACAGGGGGCGCGGGAAACACTGAAGCTTTCTTT.